This TCR beta chain appears in the sequencing data of a study of T cell repertoires in cytomegalovirus infection. On the study more broadly: It was the public TCR beta signatures that indicated both CMV infection and matching HLA type. The study's findings and limits: HLA-C-restricted TCR beta clonotypes specific for CMV led the ex vivo response. Cumulative public TCR beta family frequency identified CMV carriers with the relevant HLA.

In this sample, this clonotype turned up a few times. What it binds is unknown. TCRdb re-called the reads with MiXCR, one entry per CDR3 protein. This table has around 330,000 distinct CDR3 sequences, under 20% appearing once. Sequenced: PBMCs. The clonotype originates from a human donor in good health (CMV status not recorded). Some clones in this sample may be carry-over from other donors' samples.

The CDR3 region has the DNA TGTGCCAGCAGCTTAAACGGGGGTACTCTTAACTATGGCTACACCTTC. Translated: CASSLNGGTLNYGYTF. This chain connects TRBV11-1 to TRBJ1-2, with D perhaps TRBD1 (5 bases). Germline assignment: CDR1 SGHAT and CDR2 FQDESV (reference sequence). The V end was cut by 2 bases, the J end by 1 base, with 14 bases between. CDR3 length equals 16 residues.